The clone carrying this TCR beta chain was observed a handful of times. Unique molecular identifiers were used in preparing the TCRbeta library. One entry per CDR3 protein, called by TCRdb with MiXCR from the PCR reads. Here the sample spans 700,000 to 950,000 distinct CDR3 sequences, under 20% being singletons. This entry is derived from a study of T-cell reconstitution after alpha-beta-depleted transplantation in children. This clonotype was obtained from a male patient aged 10 to 17 who had a stem cell transplant for acute lymphoblastic leukemia, so the T cells may come from the graft donor. The material sequenced was PBMCs, mostly from graft donor cells, taken 360 days after TCRalphabeta/CD19-depleted stem cell transplant.

CDR3 amino acids: CASSLGAGGPRETQYF. As DNA, the CDR3 is TGTGCCAGCAGCTTAGGGGCGGGAGGGCCCCGAGAGACCCAGTACTTC. The rearrangement uses TRBV7-8 and TRBJ2-5; 9 bases agree with TRBD2. The germline V gene encodes CDR1 SGHVS and CDR2 FQNEAQ. CDR3 length: 16 amino acids. Trimming removed 1 base from V and 4 bases from J; junction bases left unmatched: 7.